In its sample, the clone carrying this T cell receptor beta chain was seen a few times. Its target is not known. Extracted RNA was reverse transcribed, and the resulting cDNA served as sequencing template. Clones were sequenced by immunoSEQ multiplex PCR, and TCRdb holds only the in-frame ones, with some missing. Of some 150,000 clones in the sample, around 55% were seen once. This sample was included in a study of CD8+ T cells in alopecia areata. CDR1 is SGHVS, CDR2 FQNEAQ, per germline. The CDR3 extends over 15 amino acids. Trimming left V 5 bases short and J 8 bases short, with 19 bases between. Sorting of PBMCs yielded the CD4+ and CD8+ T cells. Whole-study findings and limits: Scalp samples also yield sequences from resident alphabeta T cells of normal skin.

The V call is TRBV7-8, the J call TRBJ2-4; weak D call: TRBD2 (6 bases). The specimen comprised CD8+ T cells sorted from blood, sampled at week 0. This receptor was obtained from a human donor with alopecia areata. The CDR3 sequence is CASSPNTRRGDIQYF. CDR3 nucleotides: TGTGCCAGCAGCCCAAATACTAGGCGGGGTGACATTCAGTACTTC.